This T cell receptor (beta chain) was found in a study of control samples from healthy donors and cancer patients. The V gene lost 5 bases and the J gene lost 11 bases, with 18 bases spanning the gap. Germline V lookup: CDR1 SGHTA, CDR2 FQGTGA. This CDR3 contains 13 residues. Profiled with immunoSEQ multiplex PCR; TCRdb holds only in-frame clones, not every one. The data show 200,000 to 250,000 clones, just under 95% seen once. Sequenced material: blood. This chain joins TRBV7-3 and TRBJ1-1, with a weak D call TRBD1 (6 bases). This clonotype was obtained from a man between 50 and 59 years old in good health. The CDR3 nucleotides read TGTGCCAGCAGCCCGTTCCCCAGGGGCCGGGCTTTCTTT. Protein sequence: CASSPFPRGRAFF.